Presented here are 24 T cell receptor beta chains from one specimen sequenced in a study of T cell changes during pregnancy in multiple sclerosis. The table came from immunoSEQ multiplex PCR; TCRdb's copy has only in-frame clones and leaves some out. The sample holds about 39,000 clones, 85% to 95% seen once. The specimen comprised CD4+ T cells from peripheral blood mononuclear cells, sampled in the third trimester of pregnancy. The receptors stem from a female donor in good health, enrolled as a control in a pregnancy study.

V usage is TRBV9 and J usage is TRBJ1-3; possibly TRBD1 for D (6 bases). CDR1 is SGDLS and CDR2 is YYNGEE in the germline V gene. CDR3 length: 13 residues. The V gene lost 4 bases and the J gene lost 6 bases, with 11 bases spanning the gap. This CDR3 reads CASSSTGPNTIYF. As DNA, the CDR3 is TGTGCCAGCAGCTCGACAGGTCCAAACACCATATATTTT.

The rearrangement uses TRBV6-1 and TRBJ2-2; tentative D call: TRBD1 (5 bases). Deletions cut 8 bases from V and 1 base from J, with 14 bases between. CDR1 and CDR2 from the germline V gene are MNHNS and SASEGT. The CDR3 spans 15 residues. This CDR3 reads CASRSQGLNTGELFF. The CDR3 DNA reads as TGTGCCAGCCGGTCCCAGGGATTGAACACCGGGGAGCTGTTTTTT.

The chain recombines TRBV10-2 with TRBJ2-3, with D possibly matching TRBD2 (6 bases). V lost 7 bases to trimming and J lost 4 bases, with 12 bases between them. This CDR3 comprises 13 residues. Germline V gene sequence: CDR1 WSHSY, CDR2 SAAADI. The CDR3 coding sequence is TGCGCCAGCACCCCGGAGGGGTCAGATACGCAGTATTTT. It yields the protein CASTPEGSDTQYF.

The V gene is TRBV5-1, the J gene TRBJ2-7; 9 bases match TRBD2. The J segment lost 4 bases and the V segment lost 1 base, leaving 6 bases of the junction unmatched. CDR3 length equals 15 residues. Germline V gives CDR1 SGHRS, CDR2 YFSETQ. CDR3 in amino acids: CASSLLGGRAYEQYF. CDR3 nucleotide sequence: TGCGCCAGCAGCTTGCTGGGCGGGAGGGCTTACGAGCAGTACTTC. Looking up the rest from reference TRBV5-1 and TRBJ2-7 gives the full variable domain: KAGVTQTPRYLIKTRGQQVTLSCSPISGHRSVSWYQQTPGQGLQFLFEYFSETQRNKGNFPGRFSGRQFSNSRSEMNVSTLELGDSALYLCASSLLGGRAYEQYFGPGTRLTVT.

This clone was counted a single time. The chain links TRBV29-1 to TRBJ1-2; perhaps TRBD1 as D (5 bases). V lost 6 bases to trimming and J lost 8 bases, with 13 bases between them. CDR3 length: 11 residues. Germline assignment: CDR1 SQVTM and CDR2 ANQGSEA. The CDR3 nucleotides are TGCAGCGTCGGACATTTCGCAGGCTACACCTTC. It codes for CSVGHFAGYTF.

CDR3 in amino acids: CASGTGGTGELFF. CDR3 nucleotide sequence: TGTGCCAGCGGAACGGGAGGAACCGGGGAGCTGTTTTTT. The chain combines TRBV5-4 with TRBJ2-2, with TRBD2 identical over 7 bases. Germline V gives CDR1 SGHNT, CDR2 YYREEE (reference sequence). J lost 5 bases, V lost 7 bases, and 5 bases had no gene match. CDR3 size: 13 residues.

The table lists this clone with a few counts. V usage is TRBV19 and J usage is TRBJ1-5; no firm D call. Germline CDR1 reads LNHDA; CDR2 reads SQIVND (reference sequence). There are 15 residues in the CDR3. V was pared by 5 bases and J by 0 bases, with 11 bases between. For the CDR3, the DNA is TGTGCCAGTAGTGCTACAGTTTATAGCAATCAGCCCCAGCATTTT. Amino acids: CASSATVYSNQPQHF.

Written as DNA, the CDR3 is TGTGCCAGCAGTCTCGAGACAGGGTTGAACACTGAAGCTTTCTTT. Translating it yields CASSLETGLNTEAFF. V gene TRBV27 combines with J gene TRBJ1-1; 7 bases are shared with TRBD1. The CDR3 consists of 15 residues. Germline loops: CDR1 MNHEY, CDR2 SMNVEV (reference sequence). With V trimmed by 5 bases and J by 0 bases, 6 bases remained unmatched.

The chain is built from TRBV6-1 and TRBJ1-1; maybe TRBD1 (5 bases). The CDR3 is 14 amino acids. Germline values: CDR1 MNHNS, CDR2 SASEGT. V was cut by 2 bases and J by 1 base, with 8 bases left in between. As DNA, the CDR3 is TGTGCCAGCAGTGAACAGCAGGGGAACACTGAAGCTTTCTTT. This encodes CASSEQQGNTEAFF.

The rearrangement links TRBV7-8 to TRBJ1-2; 8 nucleotides match TRBD1. J gave up 8 bases and V 1 base, and 9 bases lay outside the gene matches. Germline CDR1 is SGHVS and CDR2 is FQNEAQ. This CDR3 region has 15 residues. The CDR3 DNA follows: TGTGCCAGCAGCTTAGGGCCGGACAGGGCTGGGGGCTACACCTTC. Translation gives CASSLGPDRAGGYTF.

This chain joins TRBV4-2 and TRBJ2-7; D perhaps matches TRBD1 (6 bases). Germline V gene lookup returns CDR1 LGHNA and CDR2 YNFKEQ. The CDR3 loop spans 18 amino acids. Trimming removed 0 bases at V and 4 bases at J, with 22 bases between. CDR3: CASSQDQVGQGTIYEQYF. The CDR3, as DNA: TGTGCCAGCAGCCAAGATCAAGTAGGGCAGGGGACCATTTACGAGCAGTACTTC.

The chain recombines TRBV5-4 with TRBJ1-1; weak D call: TRBD1 (5 bases). Germline CDR1 SGHNT, CDR2 YYREEE (reference sequence). The CDR3 runs to 15 residues. V lost 4 bases and J lost 1, with 14 bases in between. The CDR3 DNA follows: TGTGCCAGCAGCCCGGCCAGGGTTGGGAACACTGAAGCTTTCTTT. The encoded protein is CASSPARVGNTEAFF.

The J gene is TRBJ1-4, the V gene TRBV6-9; the D gene is possibly TRBD1 (5 bases). CDR3 length: 13 residues. Germline V lookup: CDR1 MNHGY, CDR2 SVAAGI. Trimming removed 7 bases at V and 7 bases at J, with 13 bases between. DNA of the CDR3: TGTGCCAGCATAAGGGGCCCGGGTGAAAAACTGTTTTTT. It is translated as CASIRGPGEKLFF.

J is TRBJ2-2 and V is TRBV28; possible D gene TRBD1, 6 bases. Trimming pared 2 bases from V and 3 bases from J, leaving 7 bases between. The CDR3 runs 14 residues. From germline, CDR1 is MDHEN and CDR2 SYDVKM. CDR3 coding DNA: TGTGCCAGCAGTTTACAGGGGTACACCGGGGAGCTGTTTTTT. It translates to CASSLQGYTGELFF.

J is TRBJ2-3 and V is TRBV7-8; 8 nucleotides align to TRBD2. The CDR3 extends over 19 amino acids. The V gene end was trimmed by 2 bases and the J gene end by 0 bases; junction bases not matched to a gene: 13. Germline lookup yields CDR1 SGHVS and CDR2 FQNEAQ. The CDR3: CASSLISSGSWISTDTQYF. CDR3 coding DNA: TGTGCCAGCAGCTTAATTTCCAGCGGGAGTTGGATTAGCACAGATACGCAGTATTTT.

This CDR3 reads CASSGGGHQTTDTQYF. The CDR3 DNA reads TGTGCCAGCAGTGGGGGGGGTCACCAAACCACAGATACGCAGTATTTT. The chain recombines TRBV2 with TRBJ2-3; 7 bases line up with TRBD2. V was pared by 4 bases and J by 2 bases, with 9 bases of the junction left unmatched. CDR3 size: 16 residues. Germline V gene sequence: CDR1 SNHLY, CDR2 FYNNEI. The whole variable domain, filled in from reference TRBV2 and TRBJ2-3, reads EPEVTQTPSHQVTQMGQEVILRCVPISNHLYFYWYRQILGQKVEFLVSFYNNEISEKSEIFDDQFSVERPDGSNFTLKIRSTKLEDSAMYFCASSGGGHQTTDTQYFGPGTRLTVL.

The chain employs TRBV7-9 and TRBJ2-3; perhaps TRBD2 as D (7 bases). Germline lookup yields CDR1 SEHNR and CDR2 FQNEAQ (reference sequence). This CDR3 comprises 15 residues. Trimming stripped 0 bases from V and 4 bases from J, with 11 bases between. The CDR3 region has the DNA TGTGCCAGCAGCTTAGCGGGGGGGCCTTCAGATACGCAGTATTTT. It codes for CASSLAGGPSDTQYF.

The chain joins TRBV7-6 to TRBJ1-4; 8 bases agree with TRBD1. CDR3 length: 15 residues. The V segment lost 5 bases and the J segment 7 bases; nucleotides outside the gene matches: 9. The germline CDR1 and CDR2 sequences are SGHVS and FNYEAQ. CDR3 protein: CASSPGQGEGEKLFF. Written as DNA, the CDR3 is TGTGCCAGCAGCCCCGGACAGGGAGAGGGTGAAAAACTGTTTTTT.

The gene calls are TRBV19 and TRBJ2-3, with 9 bases aligning to TRBD2. J was trimmed by 3 bases and V by 5 bases; bases with no gene match: 6. The CDR3 has 15 amino acids. Germline V gene data show CDR1 as LNHDA and CDR2 as SQIVND (reference sequence). Written as DNA, the CDR3 is TGTGCCAGTAGTCCGCGGGGGGGCAAGACAGATACGCAGTATTTT. It is translated as CASSPRGGKTDTQYF.

The genes are TRBV2 and TRBJ1-2; unclear D gene. Trimming took off 8 bases at V and 8 bases at J, with 15 bases between the two ends. The CDR3 loop spans 12 amino acids. CDR1 is SNHLY and CDR2 is FYNNEI in the germline V gene. The CDR3 DNA is TGTGCCAGCGGTACGGGGAGGTACGGCTACACCTTC. This translates into CASGTGRYGYTF.

The V and J genes are TRBV27 and TRBJ1-1; TRBD1 agrees at 8 bases. The CDR3 totals 15 residues. The V and J ends lost 5 bases and 4 bases, in that order; junction bases with no gene match: 9. Germline V gene lookup returns CDR1 MNHEY and CDR2 SMNVEV (reference sequence). The CDR3, as DNA: TGTGCCAGCAGTCCCCGACAGGGGCGGGTCACTGAAGCTTTCTTT. Translating gives CASSPRQGRVTEAFF.

This clone has a handful of counts. This chain joins TRBV30 and TRBJ1-1; D not certain. Germline V gives CDR1 GTSNPN, CDR2 SVGIG (reference sequence). The CDR3 totals 13 residues. Trimming removed 2 bases from V and 1 base from J, with 8 bases in between. In nucleotides, the CDR3 is TGTGCCTGGAGTCATAACGGGAACACTGAAGCTTTCTTT. It yields the protein CAWSHNGNTEAFF.

The rearrangement links TRBV5-8 to TRBJ1-5; TRBD1 matches at 8 bases. Germline trimming cut 3 bases from V and 1 base from J; bases unmatched to any gene: 9. The CDR3 is 17 residues long. In germline, CDR1 is SGHTS, CDR2 YDEGEE. DNA of the CDR3: TGTGCCAGCAGCTCCTCCGGGACAGGTATGAGCAATCAGCCCCAGCATTTT. It codes for CASSSSGTGMSNQPQHF.

The J gene is TRBJ2-1, the V gene TRBV9; D remains unclear. The CDR3 consists of 15 residues. V lost 3 bases, J lost 0 bases, and 10 bases lay in between. The germline CDR1 and CDR2 sequences are SGDLS and YYNGEE. CDR3 in amino acids: CASSGRLASYNEQFF. The CDR3 DNA is TGTGCCAGCAGCGGACGACTGGCCTCCTACAATGAGCAGTTCTTC.